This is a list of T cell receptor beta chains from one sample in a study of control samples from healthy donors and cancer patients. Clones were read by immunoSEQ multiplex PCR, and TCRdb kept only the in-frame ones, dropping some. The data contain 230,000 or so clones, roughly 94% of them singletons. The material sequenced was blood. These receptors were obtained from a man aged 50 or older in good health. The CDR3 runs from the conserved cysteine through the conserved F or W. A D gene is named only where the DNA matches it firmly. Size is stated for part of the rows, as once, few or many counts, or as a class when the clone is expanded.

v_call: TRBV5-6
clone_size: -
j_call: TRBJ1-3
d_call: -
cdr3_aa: CASQILPAGGNTIYF
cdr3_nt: TGTGCCAGCCAAATACTGCCTGCGGGTGGAAACACCATATATTTT

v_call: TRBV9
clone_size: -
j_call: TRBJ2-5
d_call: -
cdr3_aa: CASSYQGFRGKETQYF
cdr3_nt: TGTGCCAGCAGCTACCAGGGTTTCCGGGGTAAAGAGACCCAGTACTTC

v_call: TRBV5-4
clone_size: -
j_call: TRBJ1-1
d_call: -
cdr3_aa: CASQARRVNTEAFF
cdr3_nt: TGTGCAAGCCAGGCCAGGAGGGTGAACACTGAAGCTTTCTTT

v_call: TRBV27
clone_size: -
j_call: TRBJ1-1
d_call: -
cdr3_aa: CASSLWRDTEAFF
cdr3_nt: TGTGCCAGCAGTTTATGGAGGGACACTGAAGCTTTCTTT

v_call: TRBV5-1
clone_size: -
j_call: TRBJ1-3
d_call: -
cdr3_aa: CASSLSRASGNTIYF
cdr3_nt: TGCGCCAGCAGCTTAAGTAGGGCCTCTGGAAACACCATATATTTT

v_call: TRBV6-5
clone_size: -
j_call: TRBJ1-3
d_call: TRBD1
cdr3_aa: CASSWDSQAGNTIYF
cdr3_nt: TGTGCCAGCAGTTGGGACAGTCAAGCCGGAAACACCATATATTTT

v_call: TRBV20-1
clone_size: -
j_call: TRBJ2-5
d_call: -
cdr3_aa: CSAKKRETQYF
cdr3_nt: TGCAGTGCTAAGAAGAGAGAGACCCAGTACTTC

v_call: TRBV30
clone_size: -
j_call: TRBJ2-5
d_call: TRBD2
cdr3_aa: CAGTRTSGRETQYF
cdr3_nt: TGTGCCGGCACCCGGACTAGCGGGAGGGAGACCCAGTACTTC

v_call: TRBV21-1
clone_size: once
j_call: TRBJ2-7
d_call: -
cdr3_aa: CASSKEQGAPHEQYF
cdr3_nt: TGTGCCAGCAGCAAAGAACAGGGGGCTCCCCACGAGCAGTACTTC

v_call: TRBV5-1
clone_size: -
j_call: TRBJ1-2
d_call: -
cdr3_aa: CASSLAGRSSYTF
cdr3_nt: TGCGCCAGCAGCTTGGCTGGCAGGTCTTCCTACACCTTC

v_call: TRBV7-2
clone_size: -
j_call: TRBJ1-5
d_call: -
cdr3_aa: CASSLRRGSNQPQHF
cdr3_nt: TGTGCCAGCAGCTTAAGGAGGGGAAGCAATCAGCCCCAGCATTTT

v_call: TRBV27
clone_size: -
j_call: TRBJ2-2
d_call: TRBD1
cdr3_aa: CASRRQGDTGELFF
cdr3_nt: TGTGCCAGCCGTAGACAGGGGGATACCGGGGAGCTGTTTTTT

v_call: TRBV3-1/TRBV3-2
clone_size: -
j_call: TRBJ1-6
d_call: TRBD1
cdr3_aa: CASSQVGGTGPSSYNSPLHF
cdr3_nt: TGTGCCAGCAGCCAAGTAGGAGGGACAGGGCCTAGCTCCTATAATTCACCCCTCCACTTT

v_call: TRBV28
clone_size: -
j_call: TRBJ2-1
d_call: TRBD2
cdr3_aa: CASSAPTSGVYNEQFF
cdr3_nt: TGTGCCAGCAGTGCCCCGACTAGCGGGGTATACAATGAGCAGTTCTTC

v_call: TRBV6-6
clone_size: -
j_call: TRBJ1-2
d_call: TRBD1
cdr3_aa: CASIRDRAEAGYTF
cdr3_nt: TGTGCCAGCATAAGGGACAGAGCGGAGGCTGGCTACACCTTC

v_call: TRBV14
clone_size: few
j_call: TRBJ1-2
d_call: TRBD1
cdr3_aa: CASSGGYRGDGYTF
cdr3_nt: TGTGCCAGCAGCGGTGGTTACAGGGGGGATGGCTACACCTTC

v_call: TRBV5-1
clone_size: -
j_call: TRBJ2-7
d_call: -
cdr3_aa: CASSLNLNEQYF
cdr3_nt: TGCGCCAGCAGCTTGAACCTAAACGAGCAGTACTTC

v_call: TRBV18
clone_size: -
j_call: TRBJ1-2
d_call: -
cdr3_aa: CASSPGTNYGYTF
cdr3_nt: TGTGCCAGCTCACCCGGGACAAATTATGGCTACACCTTC

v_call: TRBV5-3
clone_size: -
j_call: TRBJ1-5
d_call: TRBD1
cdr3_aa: CARGQGDQPQHF
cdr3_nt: TGTGCCAGGGGACAGGGAGATCAGCCCCAGCATTTT

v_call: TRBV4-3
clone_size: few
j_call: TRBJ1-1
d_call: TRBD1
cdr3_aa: CASSRVDRDPEAFF
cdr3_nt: TGCGCCAGCAGCCGAGTGGACAGGGACCCTGAAGCTTTCTTT

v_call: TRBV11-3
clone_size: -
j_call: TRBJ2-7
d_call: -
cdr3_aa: CASSLGRHYSYEQYF
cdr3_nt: TGTGCCAGCAGCTTAGGCCGGCACTACTCCTACGAGCAGTACTTC

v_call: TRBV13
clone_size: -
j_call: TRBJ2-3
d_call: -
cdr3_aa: CASLPRTGGDTQYF
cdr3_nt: TGTGCCAGCCTACCCCGCACCGGAGGGGATACGCAGTATTTT

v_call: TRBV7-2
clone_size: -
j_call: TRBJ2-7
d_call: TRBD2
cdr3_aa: CASSTSLGLAGGPSYEQYF
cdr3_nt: TGTGCCAGCAGCACTTCTCTGGGACTAGCGGGGGGCCCATCCTACGAGCAGTACTTC

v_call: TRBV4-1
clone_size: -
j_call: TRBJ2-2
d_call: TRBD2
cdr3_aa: CASSSRGGSNTGELFF
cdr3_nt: TGCGCCAGCAGCTCCCGGGGCGGGAGCAACACCGGGGAGCTGTTTTTT

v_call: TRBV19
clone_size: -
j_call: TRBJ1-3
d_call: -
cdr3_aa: CASSMGRILSGNTIYF
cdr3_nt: TGTGCCAGTAGTATGGGACGCATACTTTCTGGAAACACCATATATTTT

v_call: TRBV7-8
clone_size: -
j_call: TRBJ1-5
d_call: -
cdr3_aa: CASSLRPFQPQHF
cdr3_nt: TGTGCCAGCAGCTTAAGGCCTTTCCAGCCCCAGCATTTT

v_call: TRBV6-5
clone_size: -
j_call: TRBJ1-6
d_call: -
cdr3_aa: CASNIRSDSPLHF
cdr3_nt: TGTGCCAGCAACATCAGGTCGGATTCACCCCTCCACTTT

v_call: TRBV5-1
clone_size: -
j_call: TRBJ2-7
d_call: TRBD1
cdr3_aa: CASSWTGPHEQYF
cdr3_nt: TGCGCCAGCAGCTGGACAGGGCCCCACGAGCAGTACTTC

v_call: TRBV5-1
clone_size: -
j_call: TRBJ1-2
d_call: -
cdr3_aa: CASSSQGNGYTF
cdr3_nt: TGCGCCAGCAGCTCCCAGGGTAATGGCTACACCTTC

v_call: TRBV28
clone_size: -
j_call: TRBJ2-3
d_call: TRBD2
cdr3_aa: CASSVGGASGDTQYF
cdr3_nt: TGTGCCAGCAGTGTCGGGGGGGCCTCGGGAGATACGCAGTATTTT

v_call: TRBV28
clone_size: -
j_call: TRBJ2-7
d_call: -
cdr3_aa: CASSSSTLLWGAYF
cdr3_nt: TGTGCCAGCAGTTCGTCGACGTTGCTGTGGGGGGCATACTTC

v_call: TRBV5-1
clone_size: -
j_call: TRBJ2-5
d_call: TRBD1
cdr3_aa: CASSTGQGPQETQYF
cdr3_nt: TGCGCCAGCAGCACCGGACAGGGTCCACAGGAGACCCAGTACTTC

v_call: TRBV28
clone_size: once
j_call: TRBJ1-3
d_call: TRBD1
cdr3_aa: CASSFGTVSGNTIYF
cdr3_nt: TGTGCCAGCAGTTTTGGGACAGTCTCTGGAAACACCATATATTTT

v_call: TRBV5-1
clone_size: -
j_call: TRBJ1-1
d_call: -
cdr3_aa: CASRSEGNTEAFF
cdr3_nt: TGCGCCAGCAGATCAGAAGGGAACACTGAAGCTTTCTTT

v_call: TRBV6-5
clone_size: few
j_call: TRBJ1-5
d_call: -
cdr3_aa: CASRHGGQPQHF
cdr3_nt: TGTGCCAGCAGACACGGAGGTCAGCCCCAGCATTTT

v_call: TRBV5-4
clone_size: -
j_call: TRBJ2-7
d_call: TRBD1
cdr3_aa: CASNKPGQDYEQYF
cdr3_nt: TGTGCCAGCAACAAACCGGGACAGGACTACGAGCAGTACTTC

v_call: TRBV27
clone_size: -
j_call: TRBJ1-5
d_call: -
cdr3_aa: CASSRKGEQPQHF
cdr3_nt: TGTGCCAGCAGCCGAAAGGGGGAACAGCCCCAGCATTTT

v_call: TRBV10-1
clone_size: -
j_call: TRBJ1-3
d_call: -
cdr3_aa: CASRMTFGNTIYF
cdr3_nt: TGCGCCAGCAGAATGACATTTGGAAACACCATATATTTT

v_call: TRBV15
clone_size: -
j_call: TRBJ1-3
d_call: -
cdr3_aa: CATSRDLGSGNTIYF
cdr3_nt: TGTGCCACCAGCAGAGATCTGGGCTCCGGAAACACCATATATTTT

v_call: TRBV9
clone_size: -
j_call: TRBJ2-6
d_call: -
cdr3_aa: CASSATGSGANVLTF
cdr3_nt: TGTGCCAGCAGCGCCACAGGGTCTGGGGCCAACGTCCTGACTTTC

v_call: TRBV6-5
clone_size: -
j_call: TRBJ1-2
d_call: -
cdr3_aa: CASTGAGYTF
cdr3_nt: TGTGCCAGCACGGGGGCTGGCTACACCTTC

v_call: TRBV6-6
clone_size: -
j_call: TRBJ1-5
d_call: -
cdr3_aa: CASSYSPDNQPQHF
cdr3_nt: TGTGCCAGCAGTTACTCCCCAGACAATCAGCCCCAGCATTTT

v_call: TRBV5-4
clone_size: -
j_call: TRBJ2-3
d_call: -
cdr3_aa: CASSSTVVRTDTQYF
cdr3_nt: TGTGCCAGCAGCTCTACAGTCGTCCGCACAGATACGCAGTATTTT

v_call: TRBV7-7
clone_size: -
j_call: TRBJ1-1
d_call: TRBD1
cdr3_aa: CASSASRDSNTEAFF
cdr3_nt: TGTGCTAGCAGCGCCAGCCGGGACAGCAACACTGAAGCTTTCTTT

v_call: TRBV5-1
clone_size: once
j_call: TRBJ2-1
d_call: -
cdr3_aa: CASSLTTVTEQFF
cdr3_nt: TGCGCCAGCAGCTTGACGACGGTCACTGAGCAGTTCTTC

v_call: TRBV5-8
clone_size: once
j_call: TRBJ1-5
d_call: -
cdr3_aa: CASSFSDQPQHF
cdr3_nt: TGTGCCAGCAGCTTTTCAGATCAGCCCCAGCATTTT

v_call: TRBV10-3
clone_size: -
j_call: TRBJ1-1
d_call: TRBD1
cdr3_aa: CAIIDRASTEAFF
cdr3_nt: TGTGCCATCATAGACAGGGCGAGCACTGAAGCTTTCTTT

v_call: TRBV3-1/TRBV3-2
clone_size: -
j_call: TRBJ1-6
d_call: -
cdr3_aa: CASSLAPNANGSPLHF
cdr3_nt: TGTGCCAGCAGCCTGGCCCCGAACGCCAATGGGTCACCCCTCCACTTT

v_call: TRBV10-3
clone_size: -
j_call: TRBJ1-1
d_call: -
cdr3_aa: CAIRGGRGPEAFF
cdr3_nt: TGTGCCATCAGGGGCGGGCGTGGTCCTGAAGCTTTCTTT